The text below deals with one T cell receptor (beta chain). It lacks a known antigen. No base quality values were provided; no much bigger clone lies one nucleotide off. The data were obtained in a study of cytomegalovirus exposure and HLA in healthy donors (TCRdb year 2017). Study-wide context: In an earlier analysis of approximately 500 of the donors, about 260 Gb of sequence data and 100 million or so unique TCR beta sequences from 180 million or so T cells were reported. An early release covering 550 to 650 HLA-typed donors comprised roughly 300 gigabases of sequencing data and 85 million or so unique TCR sequences. The genetic ancestry cluster associated with self-reported Caucasian donors included 70% to 85% of the roughly 400 genotyped donors. The study was designed to test whether signatures of past pathogen exposure could be identified by cataloging public T cell receptors. The T cell repertoires of 700 or so subjects were profiled by immunosequencing and related to cytomegalovirus serostatus. In addition to the first cohort of 666 subjects, a separate validation cohort of 120 different subjects was used. The study combined high-throughput TCR immunosequencing, statistical association of individual TCRs with disease status, and machine learning to predict cytomegalovirus infection status. To study patterns of TCR occurrence, a later analysis re-analyzed previously published TCR beta repertoires from several hundred donors and added high-resolution HLA genotyping. In the later analysis, no new phenotypic data were used to find candidate immune exposures; instead, reliance was placed on TCR beta sequences and their occurrence across donors. An earlier analysis of 587 of the donors used high-throughput TCR beta sequencing to judge whether each TCR beta V gene segment behaved as functional or pseudogenic. Donor age, sex, ethnicity and CMV serostatus were compiled alongside the repertoire data. In a later genetic analysis, genome-wide SNP genotypes for about three fifths of the roughly 670 donors were used, and that subset was treated as a discovery cohort. All discovery cohort repertoires had been generated using a single sequencing platform. HLA typing included class I and class II loci at four-digit resolution. The number of typed donors differed by locus: about 629-630 for A, B, C, DRB1 and DQB1; some 500 for DQA1; some 610 for DPA1; and approximately 450 for DPB1. Because of strong linkage in the cohort, four to six DR-DQ haplotypes were treated as single units for association and clustering. On average, approximately 250,000 unique TCR beta nucleotide sequences were sequenced per donor among roughly 430 genotyped donors of the cohort, with roughly 19% of those sequences being non-productive. Study-level results and caveats: In a later analysis, several top co-occurrence clusters were reported to appear linked to parvovirus B19, influenza, CMV and Epstein-Barr virus. HLA typing was unavailable for some donors at each locus, so association tests used only the typed subset. A few of the identified cytomegalovirus-associated TCR beta chains were confirmed in vitro to be specific for cytomegalovirus antigens. For the cohort, immune exposure information was limited to CMV serostatus. Presence/absence analyses assumed roughly uniform sequencing depth across donors, an assumption that may not hold. In an earlier analysis of about 550 of the donors, most TCR beta V segments were observed in productive rearrangements about 87% or about 30% of the time, broadly matching IMGT annotations. In a later analysis, the rate of TCR association differed among HLA loci, with DRB1 alleles having the most associated TCRs and HLA-C alleles having the fewest. Correlated functional status among segregating V segments might reflect linkage disequilibrium, but an unknown experimental factor could not be ruled out. A later analysis found that most CMV-associated TCR beta chains appeared HLA-restricted, with HLA associations seemingly driven largely by CMV exposure. Only TCR beta chains were sequenced in this cohort, and the absence of alpha or paired-chain data limited detectable features. Because the 87-base-pair reads could not distinguish some IMGT-functional V segments, including TRBV6-2 and TRBV6-3, those segments were excluded. It was suggested by the authors that the approach could potentially be generalized to other disease states and immunological phenotypes. In a later genetic analysis, fewer N-insertions in productive TCRs were reported among donors in an Asian-associated ancestry cluster than the roughly 640-donor mean. The classifier was reported to diagnose cytomegalovirus status with high specificity and sensitivity in both the original and validation cohorts. In a later analysis, about 16,000 TCR beta sequences were associated with specific HLA alleles at a false discovery rate of 0.05. Assigning TCR associations to individual alleles was difficult when HLA alleles, especially DR and DQ, strongly co-occurred. V-gene and J-gene trimming of TCR beta chains was associated with a missense DCLRE1C variant in a later genetic analysis, and the association was replicated in an independent cohort. The study gave a list of 150 to 200 TCR beta chains associated with cytomegalovirus. A group of highly shared sequence variants was considered likely to be a technical artifact of the sequencing pipeline. A further reported finding was that TCR beta sequences accurately predicted the HLA-A and HLA-B alleles for most subjects in the first cohort. In a later analysis, HLA-associated TCR beta chains were found to be more clonally expanded and to have lower generation probabilities than equally common non-associated chains. Fewer than 20 rarely observed V segments, including chromosome 9 orphons, were excluded from the earlier analysis of approximately 600 of the donors because counts were too low. Across donors, most TCR sequences were observed very rarely, whereas some public TCRs were present in many individuals.

The germline V gene gives CDR1 as SGDLS and CDR2 as YYNGEE. Measured from the cysteine to the phenylalanine, the CDR3 is 15 residues long. The entry retains the CDR3 DNA only, 45 bases that are in frame from base 1. V is shortened by 4 bases, J by 3 bases, and the region joining them spans 14 bases. The cohort consisted of hundreds of healthy bone marrow donors. All cohort members were sampled while nominally healthy, although unrecorded immune exposures were likely present. The donor was CMV seronegative and was included in the group of a few hundred seronegative cohort members. Every donor gave a peripheral blood sample, and the peripheral blood mononuclear cells from that sample were used for TCR beta sequencing. Genomic DNA extraction from the blood cell samples was performed with the Qiagen DNeasy Blood Extraction Kit. Library prep was done by the immunoSEQ multiplex PCR assay. A mixture of 60 forward primers for TCR Vbeta segments and 13 reverse primers for TCR Jbeta segments was used in the multiplex PCR. The CDR3 region of rearranged TCR beta genes was amplified from genomic DNA with a multiplex PCR assay. The Illumina HiSeq System was used to sequence the amplified TCR beta libraries as 87-base-pair reads. As for the original processing: A later analysis tallied around 87 million unique TCR beta chains across the 700 or so repertoires, and approximately 11 million of those chains were shared by two or more donors. A nearest-neighbor algorithm error-corrected the raw reads and collapsed the reads into unique sequences, merging closely related sequences to remove PCR and sequencing errors. V, D and J gene segments were assigned by aligning CDR3 sequences to IMGT reference sequences. Each retained sequence needed at least a six-nucleotide match to both a V gene segment and a J gene segment. A rearrangement counted as productive if the CDR3 had no stop codons and remained in frame with V and J, and every other rearrangement counted as non-productive. Following IMGT convention, CDR3 was defined as the stretch from the second conserved V-encoded cysteine to the conserved J-encoded phenylalanine. The earlier analysis of 550 to 650 of the donors excluded any sequence lacking an unambiguous match to a single V gene segment. In an earlier analysis of almost 600 of the donors, a V segment was called functional when productive rearrangements were above 56.7%, and segregating when the standard deviation between donors exceeded 5%. A statistical classification framework was built to diagnose cytomegalovirus status from the catalog of TCR beta chain sequences. A later analysis assigned V and J genes by comparing TCR nucleotide sequences with IMGT/GENE-DB human TR gene sequences. A later analysis assigned CDR3 sequences and most-parsimonious VDJ recombination scenarios with the TCRdist pipeline. In a later analysis, each TCR beta chain was defined by its CDR3 amino acid sequence together with its V-gene family, and reads without a unique V-gene family were excluded. A later analysis removed 500 to 600 highly shared, low-generation-probability nucleotide sequences to deal with suspected cross-contamination and a sequencing artifact. In a later analysis, a clonal expansion index was calculated for each public chain from normalized within-repertoire ranks of inferred template counts. A later analysis computed generation probabilities with a VDJ recombination model fitted to out-of-frame rearrangements, and checked the results against IGoR. In a later analysis, hypergeometric tests were used to score TCR-TCR, TCR-HLA and TCR-CMV co-occurrence, with a repertoire-size bias correction applied to TCR pairs. A later analysis estimated false discovery rates by permuting HLA or CMV assignments 20 times. A later analysis grouped co-occurring TCRs with DBSCAN, adding TCRdist sequence similarity when clustering within HLA-allele-positive subsets. Repertoires with fewer than 30,000 or more than 120,000 public chains were left out of co-occurrence clustering, as were five repertoires with anomalous nucleotide sharing. TCRdb took this table from immuneACCESS and kept in-frame rearrangements with V and J called. Such tables lack part of the clones; where checked against another copy, unresolved V genes explain under half of the gap, and the rest is unexplained. V and J calls and clone size are copied from that table; D and trimming were computed from the DNA. The sample contains about 65,000 clones, roughly 75% of them found a single time. The ten largest clones represent around 4.2% of the sample.

Source material: PBMCs. This TCR derives from a young woman in good health and CMV-seronegative. This receptor chain uses TRBV9 and TRBJ1-3; the best D guess is TRBD1, with 5 bases matching. Here the CDR3 is given as CASSLLGADGNTIYF. DNA sequence: TGTGCCAGCAGCCTCCTTGGGGCTGATGGAAACACCATATATTTT. The CDR3, completed at both ends by the reference TRBV9 and TRBJ1-3 genes, gives the full variable domain DSGVTQTPKHLITATGQRVTLRCSPRSGDLSVYWYQQSLDQGLQFLIQYYNGEERAKGNILERFSAQQFPDLHSELNLSSLELGDSALYFCASSLLGADGNTIYFGEGSWLTVV.